This T cell receptor (beta chain) came from a study of shared clonotypes between healthy human individuals. This CDR3 is 12 amino acids long. Germline CDR1 is SGHKS and CDR2 is YYEKEE (reference sequence). The V gene lost 6 bases and the J gene lost 6 bases, with 9 bases spanning the gap. Cells designated naive CD8 were CD45RO-negative and were positively selected for CCR7, with terminally differentiated effector memory CD45RA+ cells excluded. Sequenced by immunoSEQ multiplex PCR; TCRdb stores in-frame clones only, minus some. The table lists around 560,000 clones, around 96% of them singletons. This sequence originates from a woman aged 25 to 39 in good health. This rearrangement joins TRBV5-5 to TRBJ2-2; D unresolved. The specimen was naive CD8+ T cells sorted from blood. The CDR3 reads CASTFVAGELFF. CDR3 coding DNA: TGTGCCAGCACCTTCGTAGCCGGGGAGCTGTTTTTT.